The 9 T cell receptor beta chains given below trace back to one sample, sequenced in a study of glioma-infiltrating T cells after dendritic cell vaccination. Documented time point: after dendritic cell vaccination, including at tumor progression/relapse. Data came from immunoSEQ multiplex PCR; TCRdb stores just in-frame clones and leaves some out. The data contain around 10,000 clones, roughly 80% of them singletons. Sequencing was performed on blood, taken after dendritic cell vaccination. Receptors originate from a human donor with glioblastoma.

V and J are TRBV6-5 and TRBJ2-7; TRBD2 aligns across 8 bases. Germline V gene data show CDR1 as MNHEY and CDR2 as SVGAGI. V lost 8 bases to trimming and J lost 4 bases; unmatched junction nucleotides: 7. The CDR3 is made up of 13 amino acids. CDR3 nucleotide sequence: TGTGCCAGCTGGAGAGCGGGAGAGTACGAGCAGTACTTC. This gives the protein CASWRAGEYEQYF.

This chain links TRBV7-9 with TRBJ1-1; D unclear. CDR1 is SEHNR, CDR2 FQNEAQ, per germline (reference sequence). The germline V and J ends were trimmed by 5 bases and 5 bases, with 6 bases remaining between them. This CDR3 spans 11 amino acids. The CDR3 sequence: CASSEITEAFF. The CDR3 DNA reads as TGTGCCAGCAGCGAGATTACTGAAGCTTTCTTT.

V usage is TRBV5-1 and J usage is TRBJ2-1; 14 positions match TRBD2. CDR3 size: 16 residues. With 4 bases clipped from V and 9 bases from J, the junction kept 9 bases outside the gene matches. Germline CDR1 and CDR2: SGHRS and YFSETQ. CDR3 sequence reads: CASSPGGTSGRVEQFF. In DNA, the CDR3 is TGCGCCAGCAGCCCGGGGGGGACTAGCGGGAGAGTTGAGCAGTTCTTC. Full variable domain (remainder filled in from reference TRBV5-1 and TRBJ2-1): KAGVTQTPRYLIKTRGQQVTLSCSPISGHRSVSWYQQTPGQGLQFLFEYFSETQRNKGNFPGRFSGRQFSNSRSEMNVSTLELGDSALYLCASSPGGTSGRVEQFFGPGTRLTVL.

J is TRBJ2-2 and V is TRBV7-6, with 10 bases that match TRBD1. The CDR3 is made up of 18 amino acids. Trimming at V came to 4 bases and at J to 5 bases, leaving 13 bases not matched to a gene. The germline V gene has CDR1 SGHVS and CDR2 FNYEAQ. The CDR3: CASSSTRQGAFGTGELFF. The CDR3 DNA reads as TGTGCCAGCAGCTCGACCCGACAGGGGGCCTTTGGTACCGGGGAGCTGTTTTTT.

CDR3 sequence (DNA): TGTGCCAGCAGCTCGTCCCTAGCGGGGTCCACAGATACGCAGTATTTT. Protein product: CASSSSLAGSTDTQYF. V is TRBV14 and J is TRBJ2-3, with TRBD2 matching over 9 bases. There are 16 residues in the CDR3. Germline V CDR1 and CDR2: SGHDN, FVKESK. Losses at the gene ends were 5 bases for V and 2 bases for J; bases not matched to a gene: 8. The whole variable domain, filled in from reference TRBV14 and TRBJ2-3, reads EAGVTQFPSHSVIEKGQTVTLRCDPISGHDNLYWYRRVMGKEIKFLLHFVKESKQDESGMPNNRFLAERTGGTYSTLKVQPAELEDSGVYFCASSSSLAGSTDTQYFGPGTRLTVL.

This clone has just one count. V gene TRBV19 combines with J gene TRBJ2-5; 12 positions agree with TRBD2. CDR3 length: 16 amino acids. Trimming removed 4 bases from V and 5 bases from J; junction bases left unmatched: 8. The germline V gene has CDR1 LNHDA and CDR2 SQIVND (reference sequence). The CDR3, as DNA: TGTGCCAGTAGTAAACGGACTAGCGGGACTCCGGAGACCCAGTACTTC. It encodes CASSKRTSGTPETQYF.

This rearrangement joins TRBV27 to TRBJ2-3; weak D call: TRBD2 (5 bases). CDR3 size: 15 residues. Germline CDR1 reads MNHEY; CDR2 reads SMNVEV (reference sequence). V gave up 5 bases and J gave up 1 base, with 13 bases separating them. DNA for the CDR3: TGTGCCAGCAGTCCCCGATTCGGGGGCACAGATACGCAGTATTTT. Protein sequence: CASSPRFGGTDTQYF.

The chain combines TRBV19 with TRBJ2-7, with 9 positions matching TRBD1. Germline assignment: CDR1 LNHDA and CDR2 SQIVND (reference sequence). The V gene end was trimmed by 4 bases and the J gene end by 4 bases; junction bases not matched to a gene: 5. The CDR3 sequence is 14 residues long. CDR3: CASSTPGQGYEQYF. In nucleotides, the CDR3 is TGTGCCAGTAGTACACCGGGACAGGGTTACGAGCAGTACTTC.

In this sample, this clone turned up a few times. The chain links TRBV6-1 to TRBJ2-7; 10 bases agree with TRBD1. J was trimmed by 6 bases and V by 2 bases; bases with no gene match: 13. Germline V lookup: CDR1 MNHNS, CDR2 SASEGT. This CDR3 is built from 17 residues. CDR3 DNA: TGTGCCAGCAGTGAATTTAATTTGGGGACAGGGGTCGGCGAGCAGTACTTC. It encodes CASSEFNLGTGVGEQYF.